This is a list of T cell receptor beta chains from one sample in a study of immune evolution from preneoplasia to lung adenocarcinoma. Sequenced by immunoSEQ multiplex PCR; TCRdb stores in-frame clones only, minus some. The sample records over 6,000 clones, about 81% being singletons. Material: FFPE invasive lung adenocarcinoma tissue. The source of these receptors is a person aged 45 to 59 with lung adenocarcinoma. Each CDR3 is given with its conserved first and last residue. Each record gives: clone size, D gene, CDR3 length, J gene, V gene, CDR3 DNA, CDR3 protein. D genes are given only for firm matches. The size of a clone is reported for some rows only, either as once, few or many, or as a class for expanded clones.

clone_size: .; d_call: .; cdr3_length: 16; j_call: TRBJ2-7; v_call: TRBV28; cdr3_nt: TGTGCCAGCACCCTATTTCGGGGAACAATAACCTACGAGCAGTACTTC; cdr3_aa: CASTLFRGTITYEQYF
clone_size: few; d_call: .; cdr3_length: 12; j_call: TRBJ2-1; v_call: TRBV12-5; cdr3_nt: TGTGCTAGTGGATTGGGAGACAATGAGCAGTTCTTC; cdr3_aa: CASGLGDNEQFF
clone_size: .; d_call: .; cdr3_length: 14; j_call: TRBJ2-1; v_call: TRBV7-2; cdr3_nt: TGTGCCAGCAGCCCCAAACCGGCAGGTCCGGAGCAGTTCTTC; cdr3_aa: CASSPKPAGPEQFF
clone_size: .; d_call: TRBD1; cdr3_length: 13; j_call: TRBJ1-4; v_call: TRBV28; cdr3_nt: TGTGCCAGCAGGGGACAGATAAATGAAAAACTGTTTTTT; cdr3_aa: CASRGQINEKLFF
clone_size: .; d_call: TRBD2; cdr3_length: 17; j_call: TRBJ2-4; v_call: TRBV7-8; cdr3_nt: TGTGCCAGCAGCTTAGGGCTAGCGGGGACAGCCAAAAACATTCAGTACTTC; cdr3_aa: CASSLGLAGTAKNIQYF
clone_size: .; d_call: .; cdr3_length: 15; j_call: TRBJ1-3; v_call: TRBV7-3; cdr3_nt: TGTGCCAGCAGTTCGAGCGGGCTCTCTGGAAACACCATATATTTT; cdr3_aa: CASSSSGLSGNTIYF
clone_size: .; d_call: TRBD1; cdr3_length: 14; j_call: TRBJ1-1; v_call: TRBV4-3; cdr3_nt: TGCGCCAGCAGCCGGGCTACAGGGGAAACTGAAGCTTTCTTT; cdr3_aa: CASSRATGETEAFF
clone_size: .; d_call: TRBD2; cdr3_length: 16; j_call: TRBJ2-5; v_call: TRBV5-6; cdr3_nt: TGTGCCAGCAGCTTGGCGGGTAGCGGGGTTAGAGAGACCCAGTACTTC; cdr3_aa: CASSLAGSGVRETQYF
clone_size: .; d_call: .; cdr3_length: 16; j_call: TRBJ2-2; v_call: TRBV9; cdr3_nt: TGTGCCAGCAGCGTAGGGCGGGGGCAGAACACCGGGGAGCTGTTTTTT; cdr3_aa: CASSVGRGQNTGELFF
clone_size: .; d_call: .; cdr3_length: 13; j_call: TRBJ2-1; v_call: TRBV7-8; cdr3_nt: TGTGCCAGCAGCCCGGGGTTGAGGAATGAGCAGTTCTTC; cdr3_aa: CASSPGLRNEQFF
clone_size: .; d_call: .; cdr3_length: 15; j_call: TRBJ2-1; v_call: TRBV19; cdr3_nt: TGTGCCAGTAGTATATCGGCAGGGAGGTACAATGAGCAGTTCTTC; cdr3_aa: CASSISAGRYNEQFF
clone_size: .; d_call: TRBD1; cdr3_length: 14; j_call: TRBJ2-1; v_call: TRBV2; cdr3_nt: TGTGCCAGCAGTGCGGACAGGGGGCCCGGAGAGCAGTTCTTC; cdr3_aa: CASSADRGPGEQFF
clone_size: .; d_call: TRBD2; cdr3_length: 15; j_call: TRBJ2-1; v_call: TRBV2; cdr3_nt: TGTGCCAGCAGCGGGACTAGCGGAGGTTACAATGAGCAGTTCTTC; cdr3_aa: CASSGTSGGYNEQFF
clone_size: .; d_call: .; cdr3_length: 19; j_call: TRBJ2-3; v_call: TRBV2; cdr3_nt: TGTGCCAGCAGCCGAGGAGGTCTAGCGCCTGGAGGCCGGCCAGATACGCAGTATTTT; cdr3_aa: CASSRGGLAPGGRPDTQYF
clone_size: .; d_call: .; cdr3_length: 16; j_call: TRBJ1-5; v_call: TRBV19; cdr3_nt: TGTGCCAGTAGAGGTGACAGCCCTGGGTCCTATCAGCCCCAGCATTTT; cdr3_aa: CASRGDSPGSYQPQHF
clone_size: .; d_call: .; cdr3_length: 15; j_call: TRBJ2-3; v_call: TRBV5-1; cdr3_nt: TGCGCCAGCAGCTTGGGGTACGGCGACACAGATACGCAGTATTTT; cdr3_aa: CASSLGYGDTDTQYF
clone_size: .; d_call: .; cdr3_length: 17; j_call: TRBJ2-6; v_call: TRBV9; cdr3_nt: TGTGCCAGCAGCGAAGCAGGATTAGTGTCTGGGGCCAACGTCCTGACTTTC; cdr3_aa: CASSEAGLVSGANVLTF
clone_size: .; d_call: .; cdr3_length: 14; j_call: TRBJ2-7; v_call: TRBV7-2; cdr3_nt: TGTGCCAGCAGCTTAGGTCTTAGTTCCTACGAGCAGTACTTC; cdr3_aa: CASSLGLSSYEQYF
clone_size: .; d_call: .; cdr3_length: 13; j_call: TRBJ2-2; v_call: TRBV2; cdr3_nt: TGTGCCAGCAGTTCCAGGGACACCGGGGAGCTGTTTTTT; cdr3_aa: CASSSRDTGELFF
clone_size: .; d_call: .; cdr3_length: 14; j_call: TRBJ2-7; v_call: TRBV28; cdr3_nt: TGTGCCAGCACCCGACCATACAACTCCTACGAGCAGTACTTC; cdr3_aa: CASTRPYNSYEQYF
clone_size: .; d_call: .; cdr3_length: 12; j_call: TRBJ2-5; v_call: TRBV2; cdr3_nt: TGTGCCAGCAGTGCAGGGAAAGAGACCCAGTACTTC; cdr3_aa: CASSAGKETQYF
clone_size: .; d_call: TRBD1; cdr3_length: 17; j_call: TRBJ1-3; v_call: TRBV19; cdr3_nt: TGTGCCAGTAGTGCCCTAAACCGGGACAGGTCTGGAAACACCATATATTTT; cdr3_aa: CASSALNRDRSGNTIYF
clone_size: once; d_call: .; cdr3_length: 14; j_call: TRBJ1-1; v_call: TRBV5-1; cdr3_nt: TGCGCCAGCAGCAGCCGGGACAAGAACACTGAAGCTTTCTTT; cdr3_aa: CASSSRDKNTEAFF
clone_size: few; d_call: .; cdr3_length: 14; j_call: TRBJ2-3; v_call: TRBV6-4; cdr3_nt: TGTGCCAGCAGTGCGGATACTAGCACAGATACGCAGTATTTT; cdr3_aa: CASSADTSTDTQYF
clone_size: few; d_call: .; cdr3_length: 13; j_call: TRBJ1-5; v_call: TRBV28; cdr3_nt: TGTGCCAGCAGTTTAGGAATTAATCAGCCCCAGCATTTT; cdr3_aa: CASSLGINQPQHF
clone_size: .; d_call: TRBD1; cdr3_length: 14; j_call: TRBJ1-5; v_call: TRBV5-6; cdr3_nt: TGTGCCAGCAGCTCGACAGGGAGCAATCAGCCCCAGCATTTT; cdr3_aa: CASSSTGSNQPQHF
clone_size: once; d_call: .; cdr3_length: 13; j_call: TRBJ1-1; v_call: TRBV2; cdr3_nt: TGTGCCAGCAGTCTTGAAGGGTACGGTGAAGCTTTCTTT; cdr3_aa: CASSLEGYGEAFF
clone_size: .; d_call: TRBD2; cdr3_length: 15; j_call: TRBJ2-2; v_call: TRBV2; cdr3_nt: TGTGCCAGCAGTGGACTAGCGGGAGCAAACGGGGAGCTGTTTTTT; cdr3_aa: CASSGLAGANGELFF
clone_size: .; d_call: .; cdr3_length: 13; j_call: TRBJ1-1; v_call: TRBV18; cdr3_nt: TGTGCCAGCTCACCCTCCATGAACACTGAAGCTTTCTTT; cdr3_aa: CASSPSMNTEAFF
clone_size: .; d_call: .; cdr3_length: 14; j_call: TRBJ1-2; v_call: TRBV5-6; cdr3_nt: TGTGCCAGCAGCCTGGGGCGCCCTCACTATGGCTACACCTTC; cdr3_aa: CASSLGRPHYGYTF
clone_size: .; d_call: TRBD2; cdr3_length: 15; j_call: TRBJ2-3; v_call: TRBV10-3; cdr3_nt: TGTGCCATCAGCGTAGCGGGAGGGCATGGTGATACGCAGTATTTT; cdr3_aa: CAISVAGGHGDTQYF
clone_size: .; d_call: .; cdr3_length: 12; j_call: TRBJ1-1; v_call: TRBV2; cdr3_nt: TGTGCCAGCAGTGGGGAACAGTATGAAGCTTTCTTT; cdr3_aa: CASSGEQYEAFF
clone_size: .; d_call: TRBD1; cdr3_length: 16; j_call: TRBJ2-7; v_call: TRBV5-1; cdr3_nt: TGCGCCAGCAGCTTGGAGACGGGACAGGCCTCCTACGAGCAGTACTTC; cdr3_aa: CASSLETGQASYEQYF
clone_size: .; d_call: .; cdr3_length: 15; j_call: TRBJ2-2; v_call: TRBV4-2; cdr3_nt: TGTGCCAGCAGCCTGAGGGGGGAGTCCACCGGGGAGCTGTTTTTT; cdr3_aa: CASSLRGESTGELFF
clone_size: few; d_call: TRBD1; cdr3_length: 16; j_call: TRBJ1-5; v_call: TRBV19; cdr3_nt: TGTGCCAGTAGTCAGAGGACAGGCCTATTCAATCAGCCCCAGCATTTT; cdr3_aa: CASSQRTGLFNQPQHF
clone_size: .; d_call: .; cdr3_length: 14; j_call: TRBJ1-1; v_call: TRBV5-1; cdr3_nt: TGCGCCAGCAGCTTGCAGCAGGCGAACACTGAAGCTTTCTTT; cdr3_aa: CASSLQQANTEAFF
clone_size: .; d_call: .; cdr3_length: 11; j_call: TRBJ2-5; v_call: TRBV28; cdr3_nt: TGTGCCAGCAGTTTGAGAGAGACCCAGTACTTC; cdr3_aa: CASSLRETQYF
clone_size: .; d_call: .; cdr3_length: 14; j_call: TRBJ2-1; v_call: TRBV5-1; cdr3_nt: TGCGCCAGCAGCTTGGCCTCAGCTAGCAATGAGCAGTTCTTC; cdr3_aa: CASSLASASNEQFF
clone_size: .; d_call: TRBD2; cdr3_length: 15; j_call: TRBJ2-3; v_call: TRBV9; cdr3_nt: TGTGCCAGCAGCCCTCGACTAGCGGGATCAGATACGCAGTATTTT; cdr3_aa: CASSPRLAGSDTQYF
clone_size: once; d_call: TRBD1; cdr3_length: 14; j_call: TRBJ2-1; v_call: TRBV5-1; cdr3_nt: TGCGCCAGCAGCTCCGGACAGGGGGCAAGGGAGCAGTTCTTC; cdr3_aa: CASSSGQGAREQFF
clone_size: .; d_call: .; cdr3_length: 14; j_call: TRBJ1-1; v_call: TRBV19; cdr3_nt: TGTGCCAGTAGCTATGGGGGGGCTGGGACTGAAGCTTTCTTT; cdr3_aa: CASSYGGAGTEAFF
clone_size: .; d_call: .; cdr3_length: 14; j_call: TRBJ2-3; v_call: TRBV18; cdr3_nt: TGTGCCAGCTCACCACTTATAGGCACAGATACGCAGTATTTT; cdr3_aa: CASSPLIGTDTQYF
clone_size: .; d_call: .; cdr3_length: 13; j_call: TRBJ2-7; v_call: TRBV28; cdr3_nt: TGTGCCAGCAGTTTAATTGGGGCCTACGAGCAGTACTTC; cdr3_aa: CASSLIGAYEQYF
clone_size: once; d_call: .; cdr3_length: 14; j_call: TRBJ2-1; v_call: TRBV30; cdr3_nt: TGTGCCACGGACGGGCAGGGGCGGTTTAATGAGCAGTTCTTC; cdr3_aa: CATDGQGRFNEQFF
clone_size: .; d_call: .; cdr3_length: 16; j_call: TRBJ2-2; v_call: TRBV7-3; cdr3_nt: TGTGCCAGCAGCTTAAGACAGAACGGACCCACCGGGGAGCTGTTTTTT; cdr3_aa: CASSLRQNGPTGELFF
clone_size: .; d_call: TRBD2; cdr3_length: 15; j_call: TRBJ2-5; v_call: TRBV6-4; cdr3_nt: TGTGCCAGCAGTGAGGCTAGCGGGGGACAAGAGACCCAGTACTTC; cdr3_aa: CASSEASGGQETQYF
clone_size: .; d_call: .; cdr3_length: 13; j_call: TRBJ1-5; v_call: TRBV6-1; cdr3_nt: TGTGCCAGCAGCCTCCAGGCGGGTCAGCCCCAGCATTTT; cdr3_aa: CASSLQAGQPQHF
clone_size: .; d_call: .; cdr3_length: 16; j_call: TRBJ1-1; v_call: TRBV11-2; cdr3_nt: TGTGCCAGCAGCTTAGTACCAGGGGCGGGAGACACTGAAGCTTTCTTT; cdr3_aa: CASSLVPGAGDTEAFF
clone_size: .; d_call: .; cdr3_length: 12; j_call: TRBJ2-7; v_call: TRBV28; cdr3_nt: TGTGCCACCCTACGGTCTTCCTACGAGCAGTACTTC; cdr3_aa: CATLRSSYEQYF
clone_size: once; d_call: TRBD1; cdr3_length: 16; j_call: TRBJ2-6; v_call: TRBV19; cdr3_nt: TGTGCCAGTAGTTCAGGACAGGGGTCTGGGGCCAACGTCTTGACTTTC; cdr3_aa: CASSSGQGSGANVLTF
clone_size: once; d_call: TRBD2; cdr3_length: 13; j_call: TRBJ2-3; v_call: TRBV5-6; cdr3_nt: TGTGCCAGCAGCTACACTAGCGGAGATACGCAGTATTTT; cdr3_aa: CASSYTSGDTQYF
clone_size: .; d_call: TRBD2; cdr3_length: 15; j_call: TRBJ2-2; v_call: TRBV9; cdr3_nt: TGTGCCAGCAGCTCAAGCGGGAGACACACCGGGGAGCTGTTTTTT; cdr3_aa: CASSSSGRHTGELFF
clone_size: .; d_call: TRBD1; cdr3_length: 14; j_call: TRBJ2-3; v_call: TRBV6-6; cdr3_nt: TGTGCCAGCAGTTGGACAGGGAGCACAGATACGCAGTATTTT; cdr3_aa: CASSWTGSTDTQYF